This is a list of T cell receptor beta chains from one sample in a study of a mutant IDH1 vaccine in newly diagnosed glioma. Assay used: immunoSEQ multiplex PCR; TCRdb lists only in-frame clones, some missing. The table lists 20,000 to 25,000 clones, around 70% of them singletons. These receptors are not linked to any known antigen. The starting material was peripheral blood mononuclear cells (PBMCs), obtained from a glioma patient whose treatment included an IDH1 peptide vaccine. Receptors originate from a man aged 18 to 35 with glioma. Some clones in this sample may be carry-over from other donors' samples. Both conserved end residues are part of each CDR3. D genes are given only for firm matches. Some rows mark clone size as missing; the rest say once, few, many or name a class of expanded clone.

clone size	D gene	V gene	J gene	CDR3 protein	CDR3 DNA
NA	NA	TRBV21-1	TRBJ2-7	CASSKDPAENPYEQYF	TGTGCCAGCAGCAAAGATCCGGCGGAGAACCCCTACGAGCAGTACTTC
NA	NA	TRBV9	TRBJ1-2	CASSVEAGSNYGYTF	TGTGCCAGCAGCGTAGAGGCAGGTTCTAACTATGGCTACACCTTC
NA	NA	TRBV19	TRBJ2-1	CASRASGTFNEQFF	TGTGCCAGTAGAGCGTCTGGGACCTTTAATGAGCAGTTCTTC
NA	NA	TRBV4-2	TRBJ2-1	CASTGAQGFNEQFF	TGTGCCAGCACGGGGGCCCAGGGGTTCAATGAGCAGTTCTTC
NA	NA	TRBV9	TRBJ2-2	CASSVRPLVAGELFF	TGTGCCAGCAGCGTTCGCCCCTTAGTGGCCGGGGAGCTGTTTTTT
NA	NA	TRBV5-1	TRBJ1-1	CASSGSGHTEAFF	TGCGCCAGCAGCGGTAGTGGACATACTGAAGCTTTCTTT
NA	NA	TRBV18	TRBJ1-2	CASSLTQENYGYTF	TGTGCCAGCTCACTAACACAGGAGAACTATGGCTACACCTTC
NA	NA	TRBV25-1	TRBJ2-7	CASSEFNRANEQYF	TGTGCCAGCAGTGAATTTAACAGGGCTAACGAGCAGTACTTC
NA	NA	TRBV30	TRBJ2-5	CAWRDSAGGTQYF	TGTGCCTGGAGGGACAGCGCCGGAGGGACCCAGTACTTC
NA	NA	TRBV7-2	TRBJ1-2	CASSLASAYGYTF	TGTGCCAGCAGCTTAGCATCTGCCTATGGCTACACCTTC
NA	NA	TRBV9	TRBJ1-3	CASSIHRDHSGNTIYF	TGTGCCAGCAGCATACACAGGGACCACTCTGGAAACACCATATATTTT
NA	NA	TRBV5-1	TRBJ1-2	CASSPGAGRRPDYGYTF	TGCGCCAGCAGCCCTGGGGCAGGGCGGAGACCCGACTATGGCTACACCTTC
NA	TRBD1	TRBV4-1	TRBJ2-2	CASRDTTGASDHNRRELFF	TGCGCCAGCAGGGACACGACAGGGGCTAGCGATCATAACCGCAGGGAGCTGTTTTTT
few	NA	TRBV30	TRBJ1-4	CAWSVGGFSEKLFF	TGTGCCTGGAGTGTAGGAGGTTTTAGTGAAAAACTGTTTTTT
NA	TRBD1	TRBV5-1	TRBJ1-2	CASSDSATGDYGYTF	TGCGCCAGCAGCGATTCCGCGACAGGGGACTATGGCTACACCTTC
NA	TRBD1	TRBV9	TRBJ1-2	CASSVYAGGYGYTF	TGTGCCAGCAGCGTATACGCAGGGGGCTATGGCTACACCTTC
medium-sized	NA	TRBV15	TRBJ2-2	CATSRRGTGELFF	TGTGCCACCAGCCGGAGGGGGACCGGGGAGCTGTTTTTT
NA	TRBD1	TRBV6-5	TRBJ1-2	CASSSPGTGGTGYTF	TGTGCCAGCAGTTCCCCTGGGACAGGGGGCACGGGCTACACCTTC
NA	NA	TRBV5-4	TRBJ1-2	CASSLKAGYRGRYTF	TGTGCCAGCAGCTTGAAAGCGGGTTACCGGGGAAGGTACACCTTC
NA	NA	TRBV21-1	TRBJ1-2	CASSKSGQGAWGYTF	TGTGCCAGCAGCAAGTCTGGGCAGGGGGCTTGGGGCTACACCTTC
NA	TRBD1	TRBV4-1	TRBJ2-7	CASSQEAGVTGFNYEQYF	TGCGCCAGCAGCCAAGAGGCGGGCGTGACAGGGTTCAACTACGAGCAGTACTTC
NA	NA	TRBV18	TRBJ1-2	CASSVTTADYGYTF	TGTGCCAGCTCAGTAACGACTGCAGACTATGGCTACACCTTC
NA	NA	TRBV29-1	TRBJ1-2	CSVEGSEYGYTF	TGCAGCGTTGAAGGATCGGAGTATGGCTACACCTTC
NA	NA	TRBV5-1	TRBJ2-1	CASSPGGRAANEQFF	TGCGCCAGCAGCCCCGGGGGCCGGGCGGCCAATGAGCAGTTCTTC
NA	NA	TRBV7-8	TRBJ2-2	CASSPLTNWVGTGELFF	TGTGCCAGCAGCCCGTTGACGAACTGGGTGGGGACCGGGGAGCTGTTTTTT
NA	NA	TRBV15	TRBJ1-2	CATSRERTPRYGYTF	TGTGCCACCAGCAGAGAACGAACCCCGCGCTATGGCTACACCTTC
NA	NA	TRBV5-1	TRBJ2-1	CASSPGGPGSWYNEQFF	TGCGCCAGCAGCCCAGGAGGCCCAGGGAGTTGGTACAATGAGCAGTTCTTC
NA	NA	TRBV7-3	TRBJ2-5	CASSLSGYGETQYF	TGTGCCAGCAGCTTAAGCGGGTACGGGGAGACCCAGTACTTC
once	TRBD1	TRBV9	TRBJ2-3	CASSARAGQGAADTQYF	TGTGCCAGCAGCGCTAGGGCCGGACAGGGAGCGGCAGATACGCAGTATTTT
NA	NA	TRBV4-3	TRBJ2-7	CASSLSGGLDEQYF	TGCGCCAGCAGCCTGTCCGGGGGCCTTGACGAGCAGTACTTC
NA	TRBD1	TRBV7-9	TRBJ1-4	CASSPRTGHEKLFF	TGTGCCAGCAGCCCACGGACAGGTCATGAAAAACTGTTTTTT
NA	NA	TRBV27	TRBJ2-1	CASSSRRIDNEQFF	TGTGCCAGCAGTTCGCGGAGAATCGACAATGAGCAGTTCTTC
NA	NA	TRBV4-3	TRBJ1-1	CASSQDLGNTEAFF	TGCGCCAGCAGCCAAGATCTTGGGAACACTGAAGCTTTCTTT
NA	TRBD1	TRBV19	TRBJ2-7	CASSRGQGANEQYF	TGTGCCAGTAGTAGAGGACAGGGGGCTAACGAGCAGTACTTC
NA	NA	TRBV9	TRBJ1-1	CASSGGRGTEAFF	TGTGCCAGCAGCGGGGGACGGGGCACTGAAGCTTTCTTT
NA	NA	TRBV7-2	TRBJ2-1	CASTRWALPHNEQFF	TGTGCCAGCACCAGATGGGCCTTACCTCACAATGAGCAGTTCTTC
NA	NA	TRBV5-1	TRBJ1-2	CASSPAGDLLNYGYTF	TGCGCCAGCAGCCCGGCCGGGGACCTACTTAACTATGGCTACACCTTC
NA	TRBD1	TRBV4-1	TRBJ1-2	CASSPSTDRGHNYGYTF	TGCGCCAGCAGCCCCTCGACCGACAGGGGGCATAACTATGGCTACACCTTC
NA	NA	TRBV30	TRBJ2-2	CAWSSFSWGELFF	TGTGCCTGGAGTTCCTTTAGTTGGGGGGAGCTGTTTTTT
NA	NA	TRBV4-1	TRBJ1-2	CASSYLGQSYGYTF	TGCGCCAGCAGCTACCTTGGACAGTCCTATGGCTACACCTTC
NA	NA	TRBV5-4	TRBJ2-7	CASSVGWGDPYEQYF	TGTGCCAGCAGCGTGGGATGGGGGGATCCCTACGAGCAGTACTTC
NA	TRBD2	TRBV13	TRBJ2-7	CASSLGGTSGGLTYEQYF	TGTGCCAGCAGCTTAGGGGGGACTAGCGGGGGGCTCACCTACGAGCAGTACTTC
medium-sized	NA	TRBV9	TRBJ1-1	CASSERGNRNTEAFF	TGTGCCAGCAGCGAGAGGGGGAATAGAAACACTGAAGCTTTCTTT
NA	NA	TRBV29-1	TRBJ1-1	CSAYPGRPGVLNTEAFF	TGCAGCGCCTACCCCGGACGGCCTGGGGTATTAAACACTGAAGCTTTCTTT
NA	NA	TRBV5-6	TRBJ2-4	CASSFSRGARAKNIQYF	TGTGCCAGCAGCTTCTCTCGTGGGGCACGGGCCAAAAACATTCAGTACTTC
once	NA	TRBV29-1	TRBJ2-1	CSVQGYEQFF	TGCAGCGTTCAGGGCTATGAGCAGTTCTTC
NA	TRBD1	TRBV7-3	TRBJ1-1	CASSLDRGFGEAFF	TGTGCCAGCAGCTTAGACAGGGGGTTTGGTGAAGCTTTCTTT